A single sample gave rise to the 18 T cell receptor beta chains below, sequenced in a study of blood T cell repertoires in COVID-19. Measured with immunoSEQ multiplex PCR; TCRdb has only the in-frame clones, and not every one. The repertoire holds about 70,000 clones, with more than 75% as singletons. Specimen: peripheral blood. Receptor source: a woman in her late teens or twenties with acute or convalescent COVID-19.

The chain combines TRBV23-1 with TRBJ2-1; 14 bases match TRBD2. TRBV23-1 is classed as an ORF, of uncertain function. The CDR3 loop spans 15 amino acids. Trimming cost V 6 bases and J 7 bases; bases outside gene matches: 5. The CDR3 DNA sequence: TGCGCCAGCAGGAGACTAGCGGGGGGGCCAAATGAGCAGTTCTTC. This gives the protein CASRRLAGGPNEQFF.

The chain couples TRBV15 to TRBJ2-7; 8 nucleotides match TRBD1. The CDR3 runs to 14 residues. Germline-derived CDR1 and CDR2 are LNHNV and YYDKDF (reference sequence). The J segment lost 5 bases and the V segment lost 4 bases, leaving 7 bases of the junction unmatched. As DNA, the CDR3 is TGTGCCACCAGCATGGACAGGGTGGCTAACGAGCAGTACTTC. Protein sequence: CATSMDRVANEQYF.

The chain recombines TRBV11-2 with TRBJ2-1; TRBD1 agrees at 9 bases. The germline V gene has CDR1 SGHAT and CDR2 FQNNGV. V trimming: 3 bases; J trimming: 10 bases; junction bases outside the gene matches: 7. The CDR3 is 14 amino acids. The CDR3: CASSFGTGYREQFF. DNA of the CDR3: TGTGCCAGCAGCTTTGGGACAGGGTACCGGGAGCAGTTCTTC.

The DNA for the CDR3 is TGTGCCAGCGGACTTTTAGGGCAGGAAGCGAACACCGGGGAGCTGTTTTTT. Its protein is CASGLLGQEANTGELFF. V and J are TRBV28 and TRBJ2-2; possibly TRBD2 for D (5 bases). V lost 8 bases, J lost 0 bases, and 19 bases lay in between. CDR1 is MDHEN and CDR2 is SYDVKM in the germline V gene. The CDR3 is 17 residues long.

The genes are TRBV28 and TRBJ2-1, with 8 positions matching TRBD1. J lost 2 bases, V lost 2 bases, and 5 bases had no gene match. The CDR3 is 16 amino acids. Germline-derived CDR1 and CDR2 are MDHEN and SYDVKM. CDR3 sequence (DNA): TGTGCCAGCAGTTTAAGTGAGACAGGGGCCTACAATGAGCAGTTCTTC. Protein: CASSLSETGAYNEQFF.

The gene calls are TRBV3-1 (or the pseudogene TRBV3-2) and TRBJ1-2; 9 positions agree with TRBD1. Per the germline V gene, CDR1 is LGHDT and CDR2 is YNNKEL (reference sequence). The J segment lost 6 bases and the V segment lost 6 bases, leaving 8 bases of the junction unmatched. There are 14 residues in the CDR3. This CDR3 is CASRPGQGIHGYTF. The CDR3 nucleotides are TGTGCCAGCAGACCCGGACAGGGGATTCATGGCTACACCTTC.

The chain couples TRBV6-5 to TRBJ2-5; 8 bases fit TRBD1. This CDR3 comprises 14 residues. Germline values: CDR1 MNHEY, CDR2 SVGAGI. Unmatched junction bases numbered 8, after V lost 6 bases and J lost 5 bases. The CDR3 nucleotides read TGTGCCAGCAGCAACGACAGGGGCTTCGAGACCCAGTACTTC. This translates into CASSNDRGFETQYF.

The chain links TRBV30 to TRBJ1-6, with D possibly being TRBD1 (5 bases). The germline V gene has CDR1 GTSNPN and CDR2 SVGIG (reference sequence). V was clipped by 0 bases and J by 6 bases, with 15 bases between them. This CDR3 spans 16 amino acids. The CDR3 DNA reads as TGTGCCTGGAGTGTACCCGGGGGGACCCTTAATTCACCCCTCCACTTT. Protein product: CAWSVPGGTLNSPLHF.

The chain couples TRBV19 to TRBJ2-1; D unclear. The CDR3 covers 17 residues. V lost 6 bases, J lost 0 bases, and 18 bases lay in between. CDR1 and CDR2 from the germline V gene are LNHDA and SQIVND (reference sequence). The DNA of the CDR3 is TGTGCCAGTAGCCTCCCAGCGCGGTTCAGCTCCTACAATGAGCAGTTCTTC. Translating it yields CASSLPARFSSYNEQFF.

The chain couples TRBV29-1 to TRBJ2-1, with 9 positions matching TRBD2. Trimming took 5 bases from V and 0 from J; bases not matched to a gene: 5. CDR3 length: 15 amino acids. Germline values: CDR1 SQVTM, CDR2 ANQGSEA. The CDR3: CSVRGSGSSYNEQFF. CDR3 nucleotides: TGCAGCGTTCGGGGTAGCGGGAGCTCCTACAATGAGCAGTTCTTC.

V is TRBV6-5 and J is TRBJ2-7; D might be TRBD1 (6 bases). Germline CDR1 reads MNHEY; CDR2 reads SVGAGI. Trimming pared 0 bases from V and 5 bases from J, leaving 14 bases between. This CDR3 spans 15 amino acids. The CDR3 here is CASSYSFRGTNEQYF. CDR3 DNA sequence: TGTGCCAGCAGTTACTCGTTCAGGGGTACCAACGAGCAGTACTTC.

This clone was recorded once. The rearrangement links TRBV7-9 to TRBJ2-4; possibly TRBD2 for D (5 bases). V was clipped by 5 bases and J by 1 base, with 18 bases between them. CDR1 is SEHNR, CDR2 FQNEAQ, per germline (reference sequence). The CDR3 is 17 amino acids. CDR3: CASSPVLVPGAKNIQYF. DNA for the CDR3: TGTGCCAGCAGCCCCGTGCTGGTCCCGGGGGCCAAAAACATTCAGTACTTC.

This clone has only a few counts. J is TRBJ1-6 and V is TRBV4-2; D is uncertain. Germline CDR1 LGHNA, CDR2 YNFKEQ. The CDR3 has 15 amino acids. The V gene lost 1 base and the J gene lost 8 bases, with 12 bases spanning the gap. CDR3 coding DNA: TGTGCCAGCAGCCAAGCCCCCCTCCCCGATTCACCCCTCCACTTT. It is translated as CASSQAPLPDSPLHF.

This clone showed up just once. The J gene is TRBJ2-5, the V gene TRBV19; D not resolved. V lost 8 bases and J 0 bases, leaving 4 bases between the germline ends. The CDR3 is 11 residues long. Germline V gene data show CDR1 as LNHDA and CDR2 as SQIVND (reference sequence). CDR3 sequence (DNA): TGTGCCAGTGGCCACCAAGAGACCCAGTACTTC. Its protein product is CASGHQETQYF.

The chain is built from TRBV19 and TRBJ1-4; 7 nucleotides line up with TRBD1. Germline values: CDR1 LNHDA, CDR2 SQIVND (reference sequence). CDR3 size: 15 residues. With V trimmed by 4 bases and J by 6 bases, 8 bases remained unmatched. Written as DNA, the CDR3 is TGTGCCAGTAGTACTTGGACAGGCGGACATGAAAAACTGTTTTTT. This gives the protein CASSTWTGGHEKLFF.

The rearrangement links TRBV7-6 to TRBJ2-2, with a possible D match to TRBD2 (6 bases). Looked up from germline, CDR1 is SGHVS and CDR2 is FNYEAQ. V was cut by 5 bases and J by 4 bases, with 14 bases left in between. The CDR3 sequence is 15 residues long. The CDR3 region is CASSLGGRGTGELFF. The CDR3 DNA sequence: TGTGCCAGCAGCCTGGGGGGTCGTGGCACCGGGGAGCTGTTTTTT.

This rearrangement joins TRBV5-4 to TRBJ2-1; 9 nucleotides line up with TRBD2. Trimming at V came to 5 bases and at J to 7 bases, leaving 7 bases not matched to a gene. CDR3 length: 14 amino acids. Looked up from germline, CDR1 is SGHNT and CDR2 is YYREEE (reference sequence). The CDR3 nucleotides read TGTGCCAGCAGTGGCGGGGGGGCATTAAATGAGCAGTTCTTC. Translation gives CASSGGGALNEQFF.

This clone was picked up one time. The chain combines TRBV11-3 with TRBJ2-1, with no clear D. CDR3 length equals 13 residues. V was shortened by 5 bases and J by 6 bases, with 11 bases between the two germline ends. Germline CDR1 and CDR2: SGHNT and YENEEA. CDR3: CASSPSLSNEQFF. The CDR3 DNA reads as TGTGCCAGCAGCCCCTCGCTCAGCAATGAGCAGTTCTTC.